The subject of this entry is one TCR beta chain. As yet, its antigen is unknown. Specified time point: sample taken at primary tumor resection. Whole RNA, which was extracted from tumor, nontumor lung tissue or frozen PBMC, was sequenced without any cell sorting. The donors comprised around 76 untreated early-stage non-small cell lung cancer patients. The data are from a study of spatial heterogeneity in lung cancer. Study-level background: Raw-read counts averaged over ten per unique TCR and UMI combination. Study-wide points: At resection, ubiquitous expanded tumor TCRs appeared in blood more than at follow-up.

Every TCR cDNA molecule bore its own unique molecular identifier. MiXCR, applied by TCRdb to the 5' RACE reads, yields one record per CDR3 protein. The table records about 75,000 distinct CDR3 sequences, about an eighth of them present only once. Germline CDR1 SEHNR, CDR2 FQNEAQ (reference sequence). The CDR3 is 14 residues long. V was pared by 7 bases and J by 3 bases, with 4 bases of the junction left unmatched. The chain joins TRBV7-9 to TRBJ1-1, with 11 nucleotides matching TRBD1. The source is a male donor with early-stage non-small cell lung cancer. Sequencing was performed on PBMCs, taken at surgery. CDR3 residues: CASTWTGGDTEAFF. The CDR3 nucleotides are TGTGCCAGCACCTGGACAGGGGGCGACACTGAAGCTTTCTTT. The variable domain in full, with the rest retrieved from reference TRBV7-9 and TRBJ1-1, is DTGVSQNPRHKITKRGQNVTFRCDPISEHNRLYWYRQTLGQGPEFLTYFQNEAQLEKSRLLSDRFSAERPKGSFSTLEIQRTEQGDSAMYLCASTWTGGDTEAFFGQGTRLTVV.